These 31 T cell receptor beta chains originate from one sample sequenced in a study of radiotherapy plus CTLA-4 blockade in lung cancer. Generated by immunoSEQ multiplex PCR, the TCRdb table keeps only in-frame clones and is missing some. The table lists around 110,000 clones, 85% to 90% of them singletons. This sample comprised peripheral blood, obtained from a patient treated with radiotherapy plus ipilimumab. The receptor source for this set is a human donor with non-small cell lung cancer that progressed on radiotherapy plus ipilimumab.

The V call is TRBV7-8, the J call TRBJ2-1, with 11 nucleotides matching TRBD2. CDR1 is SGHVS and CDR2 is FQNEAQ in the germline V gene. The CDR3 contains 15 residues. Losses at the gene ends were 1 base for V and 7 bases for J; bases not matched to a gene: 3. CDR3 region: CASSLVAGGKNEQFF. CDR3 bases: TGTGCCAGCAGCTTAGTAGCGGGAGGGAAAAATGAGCAGTTCTTC.

J is TRBJ2-7 and V is TRBV6-5; 7 bases are shared with TRBD1. The CDR3 contains 15 residues. CDR1 and CDR2 from the germline V gene are MNHEY and SVGAGI. The trim removed 0 bases at V and 2 bases at J, leaving 4 bases unmatched. The CDR3, as DNA: TGTGCCAGCAGTTACTCCTGGACAGGAACCTACGAGCAGTACTTC. Amino acid sequence: CASSYSWTGTYEQYF.

The rearrangement uses TRBV6-5 and TRBJ1-5, with a possible D match to TRBD1 (5 bases). CDR3 size: 15 residues. CDR1 and CDR2 (germline): MNHEY, SVGAGI. V was trimmed by 6 bases and J by 7 bases, leaving 19 bases between them. The CDR3 reads CASSPLGTGRQPQHF. The CDR3 DNA sequence: TGTGCCAGCAGCCCACTGGGGACGGGGCGGCAGCCCCAGCATTTT.

This clone was counted once. The chain combines TRBV5-1 with TRBJ2-1; D remains ambiguous. V was shortened by 6 bases and J by 9 bases, with 13 bases between the two germline ends. The CDR3 extends over 12 amino acids. Germline V gives CDR1 SGHRS, CDR2 YFSETQ. The CDR3 bases are TGCGCCAGCAACGGAGCGTGGGGTGAGCAGTTCTTC. It translates to CASNGAWGEQFF.

This chain links TRBV6-1 with TRBJ1-5; weak D call: TRBD1 (5 bases). Per the germline V gene, CDR1 is MNHNS and CDR2 is SASEGT. This CDR3 is 16 amino acids long. With 2 bases removed from V and 5 bases from J, the gap between germline ends came to 16 bases. As DNA, the CDR3 is TGTGCCAGCAGTGAAATACTAGGGGCCGCCTATCAGCCCCAGCATTTT. This sequence encodes CASSEILGAAYQPQHF.

V is TRBV5-1 and J is TRBJ2-2; 8 bases map to TRBD2. CDR3 length: 19 residues. Germline CDR1 is SGHRS and CDR2 is YFSETQ. Germline trimming cut 0 bases from V and 1 base from J; bases unmatched to any gene: 11. CDR3 DNA sequence: TGCGCCAGCAGCTTGGCCGGGGGGGCCGCCCAACTGAACACCGGGGAGCTGTTTTTT. Its protein product is CASSLAGGAAQLNTGELFF.

This clone was picked up one time. This rearrangement joins TRBV28 to TRBJ2-3, with D maybe TRBD2 (5 bases). Germline lookup yields CDR1 MDHEN and CDR2 SYDVKM. V was trimmed by 7 bases and J by 0 bases, leaving 11 bases between them. The CDR3 length is 14 residues. Written as DNA, the CDR3 is TGTGCCAGCAATCCCGAGCGGAGCACAGATACGCAGTATTTT. It specifies CASNPERSTDTQYF.

This rearrangement joins TRBV30 to TRBJ1-2; D may be TRBD1 (6 bases). Germline V gene sequence: CDR1 GTSNPN, CDR2 SVGIG (reference sequence). This CDR3 is built from 13 residues. The CDR3 DNA reads as TGTGCTACCCCCGGGGGGGGGCGCGGTGGCTACACCTTC. Translated: CATPGGGRGGYTF.

The V and J genes are TRBV6-6 and TRBJ1-5; D perhaps matches TRBD1 (5 bases). The germline CDR1 and CDR2 sequences are MNHNY and SVGAGI (reference sequence). The V gene lost 6 bases and the J gene lost 9 bases, with 18 bases spanning the gap. This CDR3 contains 14 residues. In DNA form, the CDR3 reads TGTGCCAGCAGGGACGCAGGGCCCTTAGGGCCCCAGCATTTT. Amino acids: CASRDAGPLGPQHF.

V and J are TRBV11-3 and TRBJ2-7; TRBD2 matches 7 bases. The V gene end was trimmed by 1 base and the J gene end by 0 bases; junction bases not matched to a gene: 6. Germline CDR1 reads SGHNT; CDR2 reads YENEEA. The CDR3 extends over 16 amino acids. CDR3 coding DNA: TGTGCCAGCAGCTTAGCGGGGGGTACACCCTCCTACGAGCAGTACTTC. Amino acids: CASSLAGGTPSYEQYF.

V usage is TRBV5-1 and J usage is TRBJ2-7; 7 bases line up with TRBD1. Trimming at V came to 4 bases and at J to 5 bases, leaving 6 bases not matched to a gene. Germline V gives CDR1 SGHRS, CDR2 YFSETQ. The CDR3 has 13 amino acids. Here the CDR3 DNA reads TGCGCCAGCAGCCAGACAGGGTTCGACGAGCAGTACTTC. Translation: CASSQTGFDEQYF.

The sample holds one count of this clone. V and J are TRBV6-1 and TRBJ1-2; D is possibly TRBD1 (5 bases). V lost 3 bases and J 0 bases, leaving 8 bases between the germline ends. Looked up from germline, CDR1 is MNHNS and CDR2 is SASEGT. The CDR3 covers 14 residues. CDR3 DNA: TGTGCCAGCAGTGACAGGGCGACTAACTATGGCTACACCTTC. It yields the protein CASSDRATNYGYTF.

This rearrangement joins TRBV10-3 to TRBJ2-2, with D possibly matching TRBD1 (6 bases). The CDR3 extends over 11 amino acids. With 10 bases removed from V and 6 bases from J, the gap between germline ends came to 9 bases. Germline V gives CDR1 ENHRY, CDR2 SYGVKD. The CDR3 coding sequence is TGTGCCACCTACAGGGCCGGGGAGCTGTTTTTT. This encodes CATYRAGELFF.

The rearrangement links TRBV9 to TRBJ2-7; 14 positions match TRBD2. The CDR3 runs to 15 residues. Germline V CDR1 and CDR2: SGDLS, YYNGEE. Unmatched junction bases numbered 3, after V lost 3 bases and J lost 4 bases. This CDR3 is CASSAGTSGSYEQYF. The CDR3 bases are TGTGCCAGCAGCGCCGGGACTAGCGGGAGTTACGAGCAGTACTTC. Full variable domain (rest looked up from reference TRBV9 and TRBJ2-7): DSGVTQTPKHLITATGQRVTLRCSPRSGDLSVYWYQQSLDQGLQFLIQYYNGEERAKGNILERFSAQQFPDLHSELNLSSLELGDSALYFCASSAGTSGSYEQYFGPGTRLTVT.

V gene TRBV18 combines with J gene TRBJ2-1; D may correspond to TRBD1 or TRBD2 (5 bases each). Germline loops: CDR1 KGHSH, CDR2 LQKENI. V lost 5 bases and J 4 bases, leaving 18 bases between the germline ends. The CDR3 sequence is 16 residues long. The CDR3 coding sequence is TGTGCCAGCTCATTTCTTGGGGGACCTTCTTACAATGAGCAGTTCTTC. Translated, it gives CASSFLGGPSYNEQFF.

V is TRBV10-2 and J is TRBJ1-5; 7 bases match TRBD1. With V trimmed by 6 bases and J by 3 bases, 8 bases remained unmatched. The CDR3 has 15 amino acids. Germline CDR1 WSHSY, CDR2 SAAADI. The CDR3: CASRALTGPNQPQHF. In nucleotides, the CDR3 is TGCGCCAGCAGAGCATTGACAGGGCCCAATCAGCCCCAGCATTTT.

The chain joins TRBV2 to TRBJ2-1; D perhaps matches TRBD2 (5 bases). Germline CDR1 and CDR2: SNHLY and FYNNEI. V was clipped by 6 bases and J by 6 bases, with 12 bases between them. The CDR3 extends over 13 amino acids. The CDR3 DNA follows: TGTGCCAGCAGCCGAGGGCTGCGCAATGAGCAGTTCTTC. It translates to CASSRGLRNEQFF.

The chain combines TRBV9 with TRBJ2-3; D not certain. The CDR3 runs to 15 residues. V dropped 0 bases and J dropped 0 bases, with 8 bases sitting between them. Looked up from germline, CDR1 is SGDLS and CDR2 is YYNGEE. The CDR3 loop is CASSVVGTSTDTQYF. CDR3 coding DNA: TGTGCCAGCAGCGTAGTGGGTACTAGCACAGATACGCAGTATTTT.

The chain couples TRBV18 to TRBJ2-7; D is unclear. Per the germline V gene, CDR1 is KGHSH and CDR2 is LQKENI. Deletions cut 0 bases from V and 3 bases from J, with 12 bases between. This CDR3 has 15 amino acids. CDR3 region: CASSPPFGPGYEQYF. The CDR3 nucleotides are TGTGCCAGCTCACCACCCTTTGGACCAGGCTACGAGCAGTACTTC.

J is TRBJ1-5 and V is TRBV5-1; no clear D gene. The CDR3 runs 15 residues. V lost 0 bases and J lost 8, with 15 bases in between. Germline CDR1 is SGHRS and CDR2 is YFSETQ. This CDR3 reads CASSLAGEPGEPQHF. The CDR3, as DNA: TGCGCCAGCAGCTTGGCCGGGGAACCCGGCGAGCCCCAGCATTTT.

The table lists this clone with a few counts. This chain connects TRBV18 to TRBJ1-5; D might be TRBD1 (5 bases). The CDR3 runs to 15 residues. Germline loops: CDR1 KGHSH, CDR2 LQKENI. V was cut by 3 bases and J by 2 bases, with 11 bases left in between. The CDR3 loop is CASSPGIGGNQPQHF. The CDR3 coding sequence is TGTGCCAGCTCACCCGGGATAGGGGGCAATCAGCCCCAGCATTTT.

The rearrangement uses TRBV7-9 and TRBJ1-2; no clear D. The V gene lost 5 bases and the J gene lost 5 bases, with 21 bases spanning the gap. This CDR3 comprises 16 residues. CDR1 is SEHNR, CDR2 FQNEAQ, per germline (reference sequence). The CDR3 protein is CASSLGGGGRGYGYTF. The CDR3 DNA follows: TGTGCCAGCAGCCTGGGAGGAGGTGGGCGAGGGTATGGCTACACCTTC.

V gene TRBV15 combines with J gene TRBJ2-1; tentatively, D is TRBD2 (5 bases). The germline V and J ends were trimmed by 0 bases and 12 bases, with 15 bases remaining between them. Germline V gene lookup returns CDR1 LNHNV and CDR2 YYDKDF (reference sequence). This CDR3 has 14 amino acids. Here the CDR3 reads CATSRDLITEVQFF. Here the CDR3 DNA reads TGTGCCACCAGCAGAGATTTAATTACGGAGGTGCAGTTCTTC.

The rearrangement uses TRBV30 and TRBJ1-5, with 9 bases aligning to TRBD1. J gave up 6 bases and V 1 base, and 4 bases lay outside the gene matches. Germline-derived CDR1 and CDR2 are GTSNPN and SVGIG (reference sequence). The CDR3 covers 14 residues. This CDR3 is CAWSAGTGFQPQHF. In nucleotides, the CDR3 is TGTGCCTGGAGTGCAGGGACAGGGTTTCAGCCCCAGCATTTT.

V is TRBV5-1 and J is TRBJ2-7, with a tentative D call TRBD2 (6 bases). From germline, CDR1 is SGHRS and CDR2 YFSETQ. CDR3 size: 18 residues. Trimming left V 0 bases short and J 0 bases short, with 19 bases between. CDR3 coding DNA: TGCGCCAGCAGCTTGGTCTGGCAGGGAGGTCCAAGCTCCTACGAGCAGTACTTC. Its translation is CASSLVWQGGPSSYEQYF.

CDR3 sequence (DNA): TGTGCCTTCGTCAGTGGCGGGAGCGGGGGGGAGCAGTACTTC. Its translation is CAFVSGGSGGEQYF. The chain is built from TRBV28 and TRBJ2-7; 9 positions agree with TRBD2. The CDR3 extends over 14 amino acids. CDR1 and CDR2 from the germline V gene are MDHEN and SYDVKM. The V gene end was trimmed by 11 bases and the J gene end by 7 bases; junction bases not matched to a gene: 15.

The chain uses TRBV6-5 and TRBJ1-2; 8 bases are a match to TRBD1. The CDR3 spans 14 residues. Germline V gene data show CDR1 as MNHEY and CDR2 as SVGAGI. Unmatched junction bases numbered 10, after V lost 5 bases and J lost 8 bases. CDR3 protein: CASSELGQAGGYTF. Here the CDR3 DNA reads TGTGCCAGCAGTGAATTGGGACAGGCGGGGGGCTACACCTTC.

This sequence joins TRBV13 and TRBJ2-1, with TRBD2 matching over 11 bases. This CDR3 is built from 16 residues. The ends lost 5 bases at V and 5 bases at J; junction bases unmatched: 8. CDR1 PRHDT and CDR2 FYEKMQ come from the germline V gene (reference sequence). CDR3 protein: CASSPRLAGLHNEQFF. CDR3 DNA: TGTGCCAGCAGCCCCCGACTAGCGGGGTTACACAATGAGCAGTTCTTC.

This chain connects TRBV6-4 to TRBJ2-1; the match to TRBD2 covers 7 bases. This CDR3 has 16 amino acids. Germline lookup yields CDR1 MRHNA and CDR2 SNTAGT. The trim removed 6 bases at V and 0 bases at J, leaving 8 bases unmatched. CDR3 DNA sequence: TGTGCCAGCAGCCCCCGCGGCGGGAGCTCCTACAATGAGCAGTTCTTC. Its translation: CASSPRGGSSYNEQFF.

The V gene is TRBV20-1, the J gene TRBJ1-2; D gene ambiguous. CDR1 and CDR2 from the germline V gene are DFQATT and SNEGSKA (reference sequence). V lost 8 bases, J lost 6 bases, and 13 bases lay in between. The CDR3 consists of 11 residues. The CDR3 region is CSPWKGDGYTF. CDR3 DNA sequence: TGCAGTCCTTGGAAGGGAGATGGCTACACCTTC.

The gene calls are TRBV11-3 and TRBJ2-1; 9 positions match TRBD2. The J segment lost 7 bases and the V segment lost 5 bases, leaving 9 bases of the junction unmatched. In germline, CDR1 is SGHNT, CDR2 YENEEA. This CDR3 is 15 amino acids long. CDR3 coding DNA: TGTGCCAGCAGCCCTGGACTAGCGCTGAATAATGAGCAGTTCTTC. Residues: CASSPGLALNNEQFF.